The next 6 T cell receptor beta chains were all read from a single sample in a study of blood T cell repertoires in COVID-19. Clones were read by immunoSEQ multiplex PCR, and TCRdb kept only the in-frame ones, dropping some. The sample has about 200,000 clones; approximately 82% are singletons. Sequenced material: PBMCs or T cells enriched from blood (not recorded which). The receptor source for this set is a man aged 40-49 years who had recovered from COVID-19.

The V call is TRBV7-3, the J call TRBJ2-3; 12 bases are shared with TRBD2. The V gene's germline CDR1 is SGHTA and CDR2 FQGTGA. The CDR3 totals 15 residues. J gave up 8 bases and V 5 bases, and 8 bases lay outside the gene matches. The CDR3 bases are TGTGCCAGCAGCCCTACGAGACTAGCGGGAGCTACGCAGTATTTT. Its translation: CASSPTRLAGATQYF.

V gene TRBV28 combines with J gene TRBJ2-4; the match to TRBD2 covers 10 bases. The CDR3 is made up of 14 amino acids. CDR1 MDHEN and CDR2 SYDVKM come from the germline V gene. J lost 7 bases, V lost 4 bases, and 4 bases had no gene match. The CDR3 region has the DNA TGTGCCAGCAGTTCGCCGGGACTAGCGAACATTCAGTACTTC. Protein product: CASSSPGLANIQYF.

CDR3 in DNA: TGTGCCAGCAGCGCTCCGGGACTAGCGGCCTACGAGCAGTACTTC. Its translation is CASSAPGLAAYEQYF. This chain connects TRBV7-2 to TRBJ2-7, with 11 nucleotides matching TRBD2. The ends lost 5 bases at V and 2 bases at J; junction bases unmatched: 5. CDR1 and CDR2 from the germline V gene are SGHTA and FQGNSA. This CDR3 contains 15 residues.

The CDR3 reads CASSLGQGLRTNEKLFF. The CDR3 region has the DNA TGTGCCAGCAGCTTAGGACAGGGGCTAAGAACTAATGAAAAACTGTTTTTT. The chain uses TRBV7-9 and TRBJ1-4, with 8 bases lining up with TRBD1. Germline trimming cut 1 base from V and 1 base from J; bases unmatched to any gene: 5. Germline lookup yields CDR1 SEHNR and CDR2 FQNEAQ (reference sequence). This CDR3 spans 17 amino acids. Using reference TRBV7-9 and TRBJ1-4 for the parts outside the CDR3, the full variable domain is DTGVSQNPRHKITKRGQNVTFRCDPISEHNRLYWYRQTLGQGPEFLTYFQNEAQLEKSRLLSDRFSAERPKGSFSTLEIQRTEQGDSAMYLCASSLGQGLRTNEKLFFGSGTQLSVL.

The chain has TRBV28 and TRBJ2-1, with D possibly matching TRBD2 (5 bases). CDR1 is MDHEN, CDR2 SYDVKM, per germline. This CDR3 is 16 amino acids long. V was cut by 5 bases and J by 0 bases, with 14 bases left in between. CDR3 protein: CASSTRSGGSYNEQFF. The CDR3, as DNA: TGTGCCAGCAGTACACGCAGCGGTGGCTCCTACAATGAGCAGTTCTTC.

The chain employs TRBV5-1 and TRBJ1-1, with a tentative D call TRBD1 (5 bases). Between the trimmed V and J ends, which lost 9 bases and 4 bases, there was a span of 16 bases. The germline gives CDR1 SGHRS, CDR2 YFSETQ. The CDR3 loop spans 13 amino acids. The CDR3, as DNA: TGCGCCACCTCATCCGCAGGGTCCACTGAAGCTTTCTTT. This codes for CATSSAGSTEAFF. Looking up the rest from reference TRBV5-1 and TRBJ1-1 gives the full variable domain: KAGVTQTPRYLIKTRGQQVTLSCSPISGHRSVSWYQQTPGQGLQFLFEYFSETQRNKGNFPGRFSGRQFSNSRSEMNVSTLELGDSALYLCATSSAGSTEAFFGQGTRLTVV.